This TCR beta chain was retrieved from a study of shared clonotypes between healthy human individuals. Method: immunoSEQ multiplex PCR; TCRdb's copy keeps in-frame clones and lacks some. The data hold roughly 1,100,000 clones, with more than 60% observed a single time. In germline, CDR1 is SGHTA, CDR2 FQGNSA. V lost 1 base and J lost 4; bases outside the gene matches: 7. This CDR3 contains 15 residues. This sequence joins TRBV7-2 and TRBJ2-7, with TRBD1 matching 7 bases. The receptor was isolated from a man between 18 and 29 years old in good health. The material sequenced was memory CD4+ T cells sorted from blood. The subset is: CD45RA-negative fraction. The CDR3 region is CASSLESGTVYEQYF. In nucleotides, the CDR3 is TGTGCCAGCAGCTTAGAATCGGGGACAGTTTACGAGCAGTACTTC.